This T cell receptor (beta chain) came from a study of shared clonotypes between healthy human individuals. The method was immunoSEQ multiplex PCR; TCRdb's version includes in-frame clones alone and lacks a portion of them. Of some 470,000 clones in the sample, less than 80% were seen once. J gave up 3 bases and V 3 bases, and 5 bases lay outside the gene matches. The germline gives CDR1 MNHNS, CDR2 SASEGT. The CDR3 loop spans 15 amino acids. Sequenced sample: PBMCs. This TCR was sampled from a woman aged 35 to 49 in good health. Some clones in this sample may be carry-over from other donors' samples. The chain joins TRBV6-1 to TRBJ2-7, with TRBD2 identical over 10 bases. The CDR3 sequence: CASSDLAGANYEQYF. Written as DNA, the CDR3 is TGTGCCAGCAGTGACCTAGCGGGAGCAAACTACGAGCAGTACTTC.